The sequence of this T cell receptor beta chain was determined in a study of T cell responses to AZD1222 COVID-19 vaccine. Study in general: Second-dose intervals near 4 or 12 weeks were combined.

TCRdb's table, derived via immunoSEQ multiplex PCR, lists solely in-frame clones and lacks some. This table holds about 100,000 clones, about 88% found once. The V gene lost 0 bases and the J gene lost 3 bases, with 9 bases spanning the gap. In germline, CDR1 is LGHDT, CDR2 YNNKEL (reference sequence). The CDR3 loop spans 14 amino acids. The sequencing here drew on peripheral blood, taken on day 0 of AZD1222 vaccination. This rearrangement joins TRBV3-1 (or the pseudogene TRBV3-2) to TRBJ2-7, with D uncertain. The TCR sequence derives from an adult in good health. CDR3 DNA sequence: TGTGCCAGCAGCCAAGATAACTCAAACTACGAGCAGTACTTC. The encoded protein is CASSQDNSNYEQYF.